The 24 T cell receptor beta chains reported below all come from one sample, sequenced in a study of post-analysis software for immune sequencing data. The study's findings and limits: Patients had higher frequencies than controls of roughly five TRBV segments, including TRBV5-6, TRBV5-1 and TRBV20-1.

No antigen has been assigned to these receptors. The authors incorporated unique molecular identifiers into the TCR beta cDNA libraries. In TCRdb, the PCR reads were re-called with MiXCR into one record per CDR3 protein. The sample includes over 700,000 distinct CDR3 sequences, less than 35% of them seen just once. The sample taken for sequencing was blood. These receptors were taken from a girl aged 5-17 years with multiple sclerosis.

The rearrangement uses TRBV21-1 and TRBJ2-7; the listed D gene, TRBD2, was not tested against the DNA. TRBV21-1 is termed a pseudogene. The length of the CDR3 is 16 residues. The CDR3 coding sequence is TGTGCCAGCCAGAGCCCCCGCCTAGCGGATTACTACGAGCAGTACTTC. It encodes CASQSPRLADYYEQYF.

Worth noting for this clonotype: A read error may account for a junction end that differs from germline. V and J are TRBV4-1 and TRBJ1-6; D is unresolved. The CDR3 is 16 amino acids. Per germline, CDR1 MGHRA and CDR2 YSYEKL. CDR3 region: CASSQAAGSYNSSLHF. DNA for the CDR3: TGCGCCAGCAGCCAGGCTGCGGGATCCTATAATTCATCCCTCCACTTT.

V and J are TRBV20-1 and TRBJ2-7; D is unclear. Germline CDR1 is DFQATT and CDR2 is SNEGSKA (reference sequence). The CDR3 loop spans 11 amino acids. Between the trimmed V and J ends, which lost 2 bases and 4 bases, there was a span of 6 bases. DNA of the CDR3: TGCAGTGCTAGAATGACTTACGAGCAGTACTTC. Residues: CSARMTYEQYF.

This clonotype came up a few times. In DNA, the CDR3 is TGCAGTGCTAGCCCCGGACTAGACACAGATACGCAGTATTTT. Encoded protein: CSASPGLDTDTQYF. The genes are TRBV20-1 and TRBJ2-3; 7 nucleotides agree with TRBD2. V was clipped by 3 bases and J by 2 bases; unmatched bases: 5. The CDR3 spans 14 residues. Germline lookup yields CDR1 DFQATT and CDR2 SNEGSKA (reference sequence).

The table lists this clonotype with a count of one. The V call is TRBV7-2, the J call TRBJ2-1; 10 bases line up with TRBD2. The J call may be faulty, since TRBJ2-7 better matches the DNA end. Germline CDR1 SGHTA, CDR2 FQGNSA. The CDR3 contains 18 residues. CDR3 residues: CASSRSGGPPSSYNEQYF. The CDR3 bases are TGTGCCAGCAGCCGTAGCGGGGGGCCCCCGAGCTCCTACAATGAGCAGTACTTC.

The chain carries TRBV7-2 and TRBJ2-1, with TRBD1 identical over 9 bases. This CDR3 spans 15 amino acids. CDR1 SGHTA and CDR2 FQGNSA come from the germline V gene. The J segment lost 6 bases and the V segment lost 6 bases, leaving 9 bases of the junction unmatched. For the CDR3, the DNA is TGTGCCAGCAGTTATGGACAGGGGTTCGTCAATGAGCAGTTCTTC. Translating it yields CASSYGQGFVNEQFF.

The chain uses TRBV6-2 or TRBV6-3 and TRBJ2-3, with D hard to call. V lost 0 bases and J 1 base, leaving 5 bases between the germline ends. Germline V CDR1 and CDR2: MNHEY, SVGEGT. CDR3 length equals 14 residues. The CDR3 is CASSYSFRTDTQYF. The CDR3 DNA reads TGTGCCAGCAGTTACTCGTTCCGCACAGATACGCAGTATTTT.

This clonotype showed up just a few times. The J gene is TRBJ2-5, the V gene TRBV7-2; 7 nucleotides line up with TRBD1. Germline V gives CDR1 SGHTA, CDR2 FQGNSA. The CDR3 extends over 15 amino acids. Trimming took 2 bases from V and 3 from J; bases not matched to a gene: 6. The CDR3 protein is CASSLSGGVEETQYF. The CDR3 DNA reads TGTGCCAGCAGCTTATCAGGGGGAGTCGAAGAGACCCAGTACTTC.

The V gene is TRBV29-1, the J gene TRBJ2-5; D is perhaps TRBD1 (6 bases). This CDR3 is 14 amino acids long. The V gene's germline CDR1 is SQVTM and CDR2 ANQGSEA. V lost 2 bases and J lost 0, with 10 bases in between. The chain's CDR3 is CSVESPGDQETQYF. DNA of the CDR3: TGCAGCGTTGAAAGCCCAGGGGACCAAGAGACCCAGTACTTC.

The V gene is TRBV29-1, the J gene TRBJ2-2, with 14 bases aligning to TRBD2. Unmatched junction bases numbered 7, after V lost 6 bases and J lost 7 bases. The CDR3 is made up of 15 amino acids. CDR1 is SQVTM and CDR2 is ANQGSEA in the germline V gene. CDR3 region: CSVRLAGGPGGELFF. The CDR3 DNA reads as TGCAGCGTACGACTAGCGGGAGGGCCCGGCGGGGAGCTGTTTTTT.

V is TRBV28 and J is TRBJ2-3; no clear D gene. The length of the CDR3 is 12 residues. V lost 3 bases and J lost 4, with 5 bases in between. Looked up from germline, CDR1 is MDHEN and CDR2 is SYDVKM. The CDR3 nucleotides read TGTGCCAGCAGTTTTTTCTCAGATACGCAGTATTTT. The encoded protein is CASSFFSDTQYF.

This clonotype occurred many times. The chain links TRBV29-1 to TRBJ2-1; 12 nucleotides line up with TRBD1. Germline V CDR1 and CDR2: SQVTM, ANQGSEA. The ends lost 6 bases at V and 6 bases at J; junction bases unmatched: 9. The CDR3 is 15 amino acids. CDR3 sequence reads: CSVKTGQGASNEQFF. CDR3 DNA sequence: TGCAGCGTGAAAACGGGACAGGGGGCGTCCAATGAGCAGTTCTTC.

This chain links TRBV27 with TRBJ2-5; 7 nucleotides agree with TRBD1. The J call is in doubt because the DNA end fits TRBJ2-7 better. The CDR3 runs to 15 residues. CDR1 MNHEY and CDR2 SMNVEV come from the germline V gene (reference sequence). CDR3 amino acids: CASSLMTGPGYEQYF. The CDR3 DNA follows: TGTGCCAGCAGTTTAATGACAGGGCCTGGGTACGAGCAGTACTTC.

This clonotype was seen a few times. The gene calls are TRBV27 and TRBJ2-3; 9 bases are shared with TRBD1. J gave up 4 bases and V 7 bases, and 12 bases lay outside the gene matches. This CDR3 is 16 amino acids long. The V gene's germline CDR1 is MNHEY and CDR2 SMNVEV (reference sequence). This CDR3 is CASNPRGQGSADTQYF. The CDR3 DNA sequence: TGTGCCAGCAACCCGAGGGGACAGGGAAGTGCAGATACGCAGTATTTT.

The chain has TRBV7-2 and TRBJ2-3, with 9 bases fitting TRBD2. Germline V CDR1 and CDR2: SGHTA, FQGNSA. This CDR3 is built from 17 residues. Trimming at V came to 5 bases and at J to 2 bases, leaving 11 bases not matched to a gene. The CDR3 sequence: CASSAFGREGYTDTQYF. The DNA of the CDR3 is TGTGCCAGCAGCGCGTTTGGGCGGGAGGGATACACAGATACGCAGTATTTT. The full variable domain, completed using reference TRBV7-2 and TRBJ2-3, is GAGVSQSPSNKVTEKGKDVELRCDPISGHTALYWYRQSLGQGLEFLIYFQGNSAPDKSGLPSDRFSAERTGGSVSTLTIQRTQQEDSAVYLCASSAFGREGYTDTQYFGPGTRLTVL.

The CDR3 loop is CASSQDRSWGQETQYF. For the CDR3, the DNA is TGCGCCAGCAGCCAAGATCGAAGCTGGGGTCAAGAGACCCAGTACTTC. The V and J genes are TRBV4-3 and TRBJ2-5; D remains unclear. CDR1 and CDR2 (germline): LGHNA, YSLEER. CDR3 length: 16 amino acids. Deletions cut 0 bases from V and 2 bases from J, with 13 bases between.

This clonotype was counted only a few times. V usage is TRBV5-1 and J usage is TRBJ2-7; 7 bases align to TRBD2. The CDR3 covers 16 residues. CDR1 is SGHRS and CDR2 is YFSETQ in the germline V gene. J gave up 0 bases and V 4 bases, and 10 bases lay outside the gene matches. In DNA form, the CDR3 reads TGCGCCAGCAGCCTTGTGGGGCGGGAGATCTCCTACGAGCAGTACTTC. Translation gives CASSLVGREISYEQYF.

V usage is TRBV19 and J usage is TRBJ2-5; D uncertain. V gave up 4 bases and J gave up 2 bases, with 11 bases separating them. The CDR3 contains 14 residues. Germline CDR1 and CDR2: LNHDA and SQIVND (reference sequence). The CDR3 region is CASSTRRFQETQYF. The CDR3, as DNA: TGTGCCAGTAGTACGAGGCGCTTTCAAGAGACCCAGTACTTC.

This clonotype has at least ten counts. CDR3 nucleotide sequence: TGTGCCAGCAGTTTACCTGAAAACATTCAGTACTTC. Translated: CASSLPENIQYF. The rearrangement links TRBV12-3 or TRBV12-4 to TRBJ2-4; D is uncertain. This CDR3 comprises 12 residues. Trimming took off 2 bases at V and 5 bases at J, with 4 bases between the two ends.

As regards this clonotype: A read error may account for a junction end that differs from germline. This chain connects TRBV9 to TRBJ2-1, with 12 bases that match TRBD2. This CDR3 comprises 15 residues. Germline CDR1 SGDLS, CDR2 YYNGEE. The CDR3 region has the DNA TGTGCCCGCAGCCCGAGGGGACTAGCGGGTACTGAGCAGTTCTTC. This sequence encodes CARSPRGLAGTEQFF.

This clonotype was detected a few times. The chain is built from TRBV29-1 and TRBJ2-7; 9 nucleotides line up with TRBD1. The CDR3 extends over 13 amino acids. J gave up 6 bases and V 7 bases, and 10 bases lay outside the gene matches. Germline V gene sequence: CDR1 SQVTM, CDR2 ANQGSEA. CDR3 bases: TGCAGCGCTAGCCGGGACAGGGTACGCGAGCAGTACTTC. It specifies CSASRDRVREQYF.

This chain uses TRBV6-2 or TRBV6-3 with TRBJ2-1; D possibly corresponds to TRBD1 (5 bases). CDR3 length: 12 amino acids. CDR1 is MNHEY, CDR2 SVGEGT, per germline. V was cut by 7 bases and J by 9 bases, with 13 bases left in between. The CDR3 loop is CASKGSWGEQFF. CDR3 nucleotide sequence: TGTGCCAGCAAGGGGTCTTGGGGTGAGCAGTTCTTC.

A few counts support this clonotype. The chain joins TRBV20-1 to TRBJ2-5, with no clear D. V lost 3 bases to trimming and J lost 4 bases, with 12 bases between them. CDR1 and CDR2 (germline): DFQATT, SNEGSKA (reference sequence). This CDR3 is built from 13 residues. Here the CDR3 reads CSARAPIGETQYF. The CDR3 DNA is TGCAGTGCTAGGGCCCCCATTGGAGAGACCCAGTACTTC.

This clonotype was recorded many times. The CDR3 spells CATSRDYVTGGYEQYF. The CDR3 DNA is TGTGCCACCAGCAGAGATTACGTGACAGGGGGGTACGAGCAGTACTTC. This chain links TRBV15 with TRBJ2-7, with 9 nucleotides matching TRBD1. Germline V CDR1 and CDR2: LNHNV, YYDKDF (reference sequence). V gave up 0 bases and J gave up 4 bases; unmatched junction bases: 7. This CDR3 has 16 amino acids. The variable domain in full, with the rest retrieved from reference TRBV15 and TRBJ2-7, is DAMVIQNPRYQVTQFGKPVTLSCSQTLNHNVMYWYQQKSSQAPKLLFHYYDKDFNNEADTPDNFQSRRPNTSFCFLDIRSPGLGDTAMYLCATSRDYVTGGYEQYFGPGTRLTVT.